The 3 T cell receptor beta chains in this list originate from one sample, sequenced in a study of PD-1 blockade in classical Hodgkin lymphoma. Time point in this sample: newly diagnosed, previously untreated cHL patient sample. Thawed PBMCs were subjected to magnetic negative selection, which yielded isolated CD8+ T cells. This table comes from immunoSEQ multiplex PCR, and its TCRdb copy is limited to in-frame clones, with some not included. Of roughly 20,000 clones listed, about 86% are singletons. The sample comprised CD8+ T cells from blood. The receptors come from a human donor with classical Hodgkin lymphoma.

This sequence joins TRBV2 and TRBJ2-7; no clear D gene. CDR3 size: 12 residues. Germline assignment: CDR1 SNHLY and CDR2 FYNNEI. The germline V and J ends were trimmed by 5 bases and 4 bases, with 9 bases remaining between them. The CDR3 reads CASSPEEYEQYF. The CDR3 DNA sequence: TGTGCCAGCAGTCCTGAGGAGTACGAGCAGTACTTC.

As DNA, the CDR3 is TGTGCCAGCAGCTTAGGGCTAGCGGGAATCGAGCAGTACTTC. It encodes CASSLGLAGIEQYF. The chain couples TRBV7-9 to TRBJ2-7, with 9 bases fitting TRBD2. The CDR3 covers 14 residues. V lost 1 base to trimming and J lost 6 bases; unmatched junction nucleotides: 4. Germline V gene data show CDR1 as SEHNR and CDR2 as FQNEAQ (reference sequence).

This clone was counted a few times. This chain links TRBV9 with TRBJ1-5; possible D gene TRBD1, 5 bases. This CDR3 is 14 amino acids long. Between the trimmed V and J ends, which lost 2 bases and 7 bases, there was a span of 13 bases. Germline V gene lookup returns CDR1 SGDLS and CDR2 YYNGEE. The CDR3: CASSVGHVGQPQHF. CDR3 DNA: TGTGCCAGCAGCGTTGGACATGTGGGCCAGCCCCAGCATTTT.